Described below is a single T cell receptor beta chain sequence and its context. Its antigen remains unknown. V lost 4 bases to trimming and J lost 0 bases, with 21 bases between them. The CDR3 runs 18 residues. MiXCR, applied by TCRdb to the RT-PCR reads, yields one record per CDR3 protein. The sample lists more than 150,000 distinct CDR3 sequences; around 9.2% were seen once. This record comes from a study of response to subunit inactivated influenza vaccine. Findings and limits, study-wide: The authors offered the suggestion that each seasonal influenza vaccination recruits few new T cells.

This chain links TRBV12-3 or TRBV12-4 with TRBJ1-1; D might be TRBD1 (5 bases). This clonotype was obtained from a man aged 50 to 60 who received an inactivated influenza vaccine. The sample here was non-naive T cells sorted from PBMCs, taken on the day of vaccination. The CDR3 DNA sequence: TGTGCCAGCAGTTCGACCTACGTTTGGGGCGGGATGAACACTGAAGCTTTCTTT. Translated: CASSSTYVWGGMNTEAFF.